This T cell receptor (beta chain) originates from a study of T cells in women clearing cervical HPV infection. For the study at large: Controls' single incident HPV16 infection cleared within 12 months without precancer. Controls gave blood once infection was undetectable; cases at lesion identification.

All donors had a single incident cervical HPV16 infection, not prevalent. Findings and limits, study-wide: CIN3+ cases had significantly higher TCR repertoire richness than controls, but evenness did not differ.

Generated by immunoSEQ multiplex PCR, the TCRdb table keeps only in-frame clones and is missing some. This table lists about 23,000 clones. Comments on this clone: Its antigen is unknown. Sequencing ends 3 residues short of the CDR3 end; the germline J gene provides the rest.

V dropped 4 bases and J dropped 7 bases, with 35 bases sitting between them. This CDR3 comprises 20 residues. Sequencing used blood buffy coat. This chain links TRBV5-3 with TRBJ1-2, with a possible D match to TRBD1 (5 bases). TRBV5-3 is annotated as an ORF whose role is uncertain. This sequence was found in a woman between 18 and 70 years old with a cervical HPV16 infection that either progressed to CIN3+ or cleared (not recorded which). CDR3 DNA, as far as it was read: TGTGCCAGAAGCCTATACCCAGTGAGGGGAGACCAATGCCGCGAACTTGGC. Amino acid sequence: CARSLYPVRGDQCRELG. The whole CDR3 sequence is CARSLYPVRGDQCRELGYTF.